These T cell receptor beta chains were read from a single sample in a study of a mutant IDH1 vaccine in newly diagnosed glioma. Antigens of these TCRs are unknown. Assay: immunoSEQ multiplex PCR; the TCRdb copy retains only in-frame clones and omits some. The sample shows tens of thousands of clones, roughly 84% of them seen only once. The material sequenced was PBMCs, taken from a glioma patient whose treatment included an IDH1 peptide vaccine. These receptors all come from a man aged 25 to 40 with glioma. Each CDR3 is given with its conserved first and last residue. A D gene is named only where the DNA matches it firmly. Part of the rows lack a size; the others show once, few, many or a class for expanded clones.

.,.,TRBJ1-5,TRBV7-2,CASRTRHPNQPQHF,TGTGCCAGCAGGACTAGACACCCAAATCAGCCCCAGCATTTT
.,.,TRBJ2-5,TRBV4-1,CASSQAGTAQETQYF,TGCGCCAGCAGCCAAGCCGGGACTGCTCAAGAGACCCAGTACTTC
once,.,TRBJ1-3,TRBV18,CASSPPGQNSGNTIYF,TGTGCCAGCTCACCACCGGGGCAGAACTCTGGAAACACCATATATTTT
.,.,TRBJ1-5,TRBV7-2,CASSSIQGNQPQHF,TGTGCCAGCAGCTCCATCCAGGGTAATCAGCCCCAGCATTTT
.,.,TRBJ1-4,TRBV19,CASKEAGWEKLFF,TGTGCCAGTAAAGAGGCAGGGTGGGAAAAACTGTTTTTT
.,.,TRBJ2-5,TRBV5-4,CATTDPLQETQYF,TGTGCCACCACAGACCCCCTCCAAGAGACCCAGTACTTC
.,.,TRBJ2-5,TRBV6-5,CASSYRGRLETQYF,TGTGCCAGCAGTTACAGGGGCCGGTTGGAGACCCAGTACTTC
.,TRBD1,TRBJ1-5,TRBV7-9,CASSLEQGRYQPQHF,TGTGCCAGCAGCTTAGAACAGGGGAGGTATCAGCCCCAGCATTTT
.,.,TRBJ1-5,TRBV12-5,CASRSPRGLNQPQHF,TGTGCTAGTCGCAGCCCCAGGGGACTGAATCAGCCCCAGCATTTT
.,TRBD1,TRBJ2-3,TRBV29-1,CSVESQGGTDTQYF,TGCAGCGTTGAATCACAGGGGGGCACAGATACGCAGTATTTT
.,.,TRBJ2-7,TRBV7-8,CASTPRGGFRYEQYF,TGTGCCAGCACTCCGAGAGGTGGATTTCGCTACGAGCAGTACTTC
.,.,TRBJ2-1,TRBV6-4,CASSDSENNEQFF,TGTGCCAGCAGTGACTCGGAAAACAATGAGCAGTTCTTC
.,TRBD1,TRBJ2-3,TRBV5-1,CASRGQGSDTQYF,TGCGCCAGCCGTGGACAGGGTTCGGATACGCAGTATTTT
.,.,TRBJ1-5,TRBV19,CASSIGTASNQPQHF,TGTGCCAGTAGTATAGGGACAGCCAGCAATCAGCCCCAGCATTTT
.,.,TRBJ1-1,TRBV7-9,CASSSRGGPMNTEAFF,TGTGCCAGCAGCTCCAGGGGAGGTCCTATGAACACTGAAGCTTTCTTT
.,.,TRBJ2-2,TRBV7-9,CASSGPWGKEMNTGELFF,TGTGCCAGCAGCGGACCCTGGGGTAAGGAGATGAACACCGGGGAGCTGTTTTTT
.,TRBD1,TRBJ2-3,TRBV27,CASSPADRGLDTQYF,TGTGCCAGCAGCCCCGCGGACAGGGGCCTAGATACGCAGTATTTT
few,.,TRBJ1-1,TRBV15,CATSREWGTEAFF,TGTGCCACCAGCAGAGAGTGGGGTACTGAAGCTTTCTTT
.,.,TRBJ1-4,TRBV15,CATSRAGAGEKLFF,TGTGCCACCAGCAGAGCAGGGGCTGGTGAAAAACTGTTTTTT
.,.,TRBJ1-2,TRBV28,CASSPKGGGYTF,TGTGCCAGCAGTCCGAAGGGGGGTGGCTACACCTTC